What follows is one TCR beta chain and its context. Authors' methods: Counts of nucleated cells, estimated from reference gene primer amplification, were obtained. The assay was immunoSEQ multiplex PCR, and TCRdb's table has in-frame clones only and misses some. V and J calls and clone size come straight from that table; D and trimming were deduced from the DNA. This sample has about 180,000 clones, with about 81% found just once. This entry is derived from a study of blood T cell repertoires in COVID-19. This clonotype originated in an elderly woman with COVID-19, enrolled during active disease. The sample consisted of peripheral blood.

The CDR3, as DNA: TGTGCCAGCAGTTTACGACAGGGGAATGAAGCTTTCTTT. Encoded protein: CASSLRQGNEAFF. This sequence joins TRBV28 and TRBJ1-1, with 8 bases aligning to TRBD1. The CDR3 sequence is 13 residues long. V was pared by 2 bases and J by 7 bases, with 3 bases of the junction left unmatched. Germline V lookup: CDR1 MDHEN, CDR2 SYDVKM. Full variable domain (rest looked up from reference TRBV28 and TRBJ1-1): DVKVTQSSRYLVKRTGEKVFLECVQDMDHENMFWYRQDPGLGLRLIYFSYDVKMKEKGDIPEGYSVSREKKERFSLILESASTNQTSMYLCASSLRQGNEAFFGQGTRLTVV.